This TCR beta chain was retrieved from a study of blood T cells in healthy people across ages (dated by TCRdb to about 2015). For the study in its entirety: In model experiments, template switching captured roughly one uniquely barcoded TCR beta cDNA molecule for every two T cells. Age-related changes in TCR beta repertoire diversity were measured in the study by deep sequencing normalized with unique cDNA molecular identifiers. The donors were split into four age groups: young (average 16 years), middle-aged (about 40), aged (more than 60) and long-lived (roughly 77). To avoid experimental bias, donors of different ages were spread randomly across the sequencing lanes. For two donors (one aged 18 to 30 and one aged 80 or older), the study analyzed two additional independent replicas of 1 million unique cDNA reads from the same blood draw. The paper's findings and limits, for the study overall: Bulk unsorted PBMC profiling prevented conclusive comparison of naive and antigen-experienced compartments. Compared with the aged group, more naive CD4+ T cells, fewer expanded clones and increased TCR diversity were shown by the long-lived group, suggesting age selection. Estimates of total diversity based on one million sequenced T cells were regarded as lower bounds and as underestimates. As age increased, observed TCR beta diversity per million T cells dropped in a roughly linear way, and a significant reduction was already evident by age roughly 36. Because donor CMV infection status was unknown, age-related changes in expanded clonotypes were potentially confounded. The percentage of naive T cells measured by flow cytometry correlated strongly with observed TCR beta diversity.

The CDR3 numbers 15 residues from cysteine through phenylalanine. Only the CDR3 part of the read is kept: 45 bases, read in frame from the first base. V drops 3 bases and J drops 1 base, leaving 13 bases in between. CDR1 and CDR2 are drawn from the germline V gene: SQVTM, ANQGSEA. On this clonotype: Its antigen is not yet known. No quality values exist for individual bases; no much larger clone is one base distant.

Receptors were amplified or captured by 5' RACE. These reads were obtained on an Illumina HiSeq 2500. A second PCR of roughly 7 to 11 cycles was performed with a sample-barcoded 5' primer and a J-beta primer mix. Each TCR beta cDNA molecule received a unique molecular identifier from a template-switch 5' adaptor carrying 12 random nucleotides. At least 2.5 million CDR3-containing paired-end reads were obtained from each sample. All of the RNA was converted into first-strand cDNA using the Mint cDNA synthesis kit, with a TRBC-specific oligonucleotide serving as the primer. Following uracil-DNA glycosylase treatment, a first 18-cycle PCR with universal primers M1SS and BC2_uni_R was performed on all cDNA. Per the source publication's procedure: Normalization of each sample was performed by random selection of 1 million high-quality reads, each carrying a distinct molecular identifier. Reads sharing molecular identifiers were discarded rather than binned into consensus sequences. MiTCR, run with a Q25 quality threshold and the strictest error-elimination algorithm, handled CDR3 identification, clonotype clustering and error correction. A nonparametric unseen species model with Euler transformation was used to estimate lower-bound total TCR beta diversity. TCRdb reran the public reads through fastp at Q25 and MiXCR, keeping productive beta chains. Every entry covers one CDR3 protein and lists the most common genes and DNA from its rows. The V and J calls and clone size are TCRdb's, not the authors'. Present in this sample are just over 800,000 distinct CDR3 sequences, 60% to 80% of which were seen just once. Around a quarter of the sample goes to the ten largest clones.

Systemically healthy Caucasian individuals from Russia, 35 to 40 in total and aged roughly 6 to 100 years, were included as donors. Around 10 milliliters of peripheral blood were collected from each donor into EDTA-treated Vacutainer tubes. Ficoll-Paque density-gradient centrifugation was used to isolate PBMCs, with at least 6.5 million obtained per sample. Total RNA was extracted from PBMCs with Trizol reagent, with at least 5.5 micrograms obtained per sample. For every donor, flow cytometry on a PBMC aliquot measured the percentage of naive CD45RAhigh/CD27high T cells. The source material was blood. The rearrangement combines TRBV29-1 with TRBJ2-1; the D element might be TRBD1 or TRBD2, as each aligns at 5 bases. The sequence was collected from a man between 25 and 39 years old in good health. The CDR3 in this case is CSVDPGTASYNEQFF. The DNA sequence is TGCAGCGTTGACCCCGGGACCGCATCCTACAATGAGCAGTTCTTC.